This is a list of T cell receptor beta chains from one sample in a study of cytomegalovirus exposure and HLA in healthy donors. The data were produced by immunoSEQ multiplex PCR, yet TCRdb's version contains in-frame clones alone and is incomplete. The table records under 200,000 clones, roughly 85% of them present only once. Sequencing was carried out using PBMCs. All receptors come from a woman under 30 in good health and CMV-seronegative. The CDR3 runs from the conserved cysteine through the conserved F or W. A D gene is named only where the DNA matches it firmly. Not all rows give a size; the values are once, few, many and, for expanded clones, a class.

size,D,V,J,CDR3,DNA
.,TRBD2,TRBV2,TRBJ2-1,CASSEFQREGNEQFF,TGTGCCAGCAGTGAATTTCAGCGGGAGGGGAATGAGCAGTTCTTC
once,.,TRBV2,TRBJ2-2,CASSEQNTGELFF,TGTGCCAGCAGTGAACAGAACACCGGGGAGCTGTTTTTT
once,.,TRBV2,TRBJ2-7,CASSEAPFLGGEGVVEQYF,TGTGCCAGCAGTGAAGCCCCCTTCTTGGGGGGGGAGGGGGTTGTCGAGCAGTACTTC
.,TRBD2,TRBV15,TRBJ2-1,CATSRISGTSPNEQFF,TGTGCCACCAGCAGAATTTCCGGGACTAGCCCCAATGAGCAGTTCTTC
.,TRBD2,TRBV5-4,TRBJ2-2,CASSFSSGRYTNTGELFF,TGTGCCAGCAGCTTCTCTAGCGGGAGGTATACGAACACTGGGGAGCTGTTTTTT
once,.,TRBV10-1,TRBJ2-3,CATGHTGDTQYF,TGCGCGACGGGACACACAGGAGATACGCAGTATTTT
.,TRBD1,TRBV7-2,TRBJ1-2,CASSLVVAARGLGYGYTF,TGTGCCAGCAGCTTAGTAGTAGCCGCGAGGGGGCTCGGCTATGGCTACACCTTC
.,.,TRBV4-3,TRBJ2-3,CASSQDFIGTDTQYF,TGCGCCAGCAGCCAAGATTTTATAGGCACAGATACGCAGTATTTT
.,.,TRBV7-8,TRBJ2-1,CASSLIRRQGLYNEQFF,TGTGCCAGCAGCTTGATCAGACGGCAGGGGCTCTACAATGAGCAGTTCTTC
.,.,TRBV18,TRBJ1-1,CASSPQVGRDTEAFF,TGTGCCAGCTCACCCCAGGTGGGGCGCGACACTGAAGCTTTCTTT
.,.,TRBV2,TRBJ1-3,CATVLAPQGFGNTIYF,TGTGCCACCGTTCTTGCCCCCCAGGGGTTTGGAAACACCATATATTTT
.,.,TRBV5-1,TRBJ2-5,CASSSGETQYF,TGCGCCAGCAGCTCCGGGGAGACCCAGTACTTC
.,.,TRBV4-3,TRBJ2-2,CASSQDRSALGAGELFF,TGCGCCAGCAGCCAAGATCGCTCAGCCCTAGGCGCCGGGGAGCTGTTTTTT
.,TRBD2,TRBV11-2,TRBJ2-1,CASSPDPSGRAGYNEQFF,TGTGCCAGCAGCCCAGATCCTAGCGGGAGGGCCGGGTACAATGAGCAGTTCTTC
.,.,TRBV28,TRBJ1-3,CASGRDWGPGNTIYF,TGTGCCAGCGGCAGGGATTGGGGCCCTGGAAACACCATATATTTT
.,TRBD2,TRBV10-2,TRBJ2-7,CASRASGRPKEYEQYF,TGCGCCAGCAGAGCTAGCGGGAGACCCAAAGAGTACGAGCAGTACTTC
.,.,TRBV30,TRBJ2-2,CAWDPQGGELFF,TGTGCCTGGGACCCGCAGGGCGGGGAGCTGTTTTTT
.,TRBD2,TRBV14,TRBJ2-1,CASSQPRLAGYYNEQFF,TGTGCCAGCAGCCAACCCAGACTAGCGGGATACTACAATGAGCAGTTCTTC
.,.,TRBV28,TRBJ1-3,CATKIEFSGNTIYF,TGTGCCACCAAGATCGAGTTCTCTGGAAACACCATATATTTT
.,.,TRBV28,TRBJ1-4,CASSLEGEGEKLFF,TGTGCCAGCAGTTTAGAAGGGGAGGGGGAAAAACTGTTTTTT
.,.,TRBV28,TRBJ2-4,CASSFLQGIAKNIQYF,TGTGCCAGCAGTTTCCTACAGGGCATAGCCAAAAACATTCAGTACTTC
once,.,TRBV7-9,TRBJ1-5,CASSLVWGRGGEPQHF,TGTGCCAGCAGCTTAGTTTGGGGGCGCGGTGGAGAGCCCCAGCATTTT
.,.,TRBV2,TRBJ2-3,CAIGQPLSTDTQYF,TGTGCCATAGGACAGCCCCTGAGCACAGATACGCAGTATTTT
.,.,TRBV18,TRBJ2-7,CASSSTNEQYF,TGTGCCAGCTCATCCACTAACGAGCAGTACTTC
.,TRBD2,TRBV10-1,TRBJ2-1,CASSETAGVHSYNEQFF,TGCGCCAGCAGTGAGACCGCGGGAGTCCACTCCTACAATGAGCAGTTCTTC
.,.,TRBV4-3,TRBJ1-3,CASSQEIRSSGNTIYF,TGCGCCAGCAGCCAAGAAATTAGGAGCTCTGGAAACACCATATATTTT
.,TRBD1,TRBV5-5,TRBJ2-5,CASSTGQGLRETQYF,TGTGCCAGCAGCACAGGACAGGGCCTCCGGGAGACCCAGTACTTC
.,.,TRBV10-1,TRBJ2-3,CASSTGQSTDTQYF,TGCGCCAGCAGTACTGGACAAAGCACAGATACGCAGTATTTT
.,.,TRBV11-3,TRBJ2-5,CASSAPNFQETQYF,TGTGCCAGCAGCGCGCCCAACTTCCAAGAGACCCAGTACTTC